This T cell receptor (beta chain) was found in a study of cytomegalovirus exposure and HLA in healthy donors. General study results and limits: HLA alleles showed associations with 16,951 TCR beta sequences in a later analysis, at a 0.05 false discovery rate. TCR beta sequences reportedly predicted most subjects' HLA-A and HLA-B alleles accurately. In vitro assays verified that a few CMV-associated chains recognized CMV antigens specifically.

V was clipped by 3 bases and J by 4 bases; unmatched bases: 6. The length of the CDR3 is 14 residues. Germline V gene lookup returns CDR1 SGHRS and CDR2 YFSETQ. On this clone: Antigen: not known.

It was with 60 Vbeta and 13 Jbeta primers that the PCR ran. The table came from immunoSEQ multiplex PCR; TCRdb's copy has only in-frame clones and leaves some out. The sample yields approximately 190,000 clones, roughly four fifths seen once. The sequenced material came from PBMCs. The genes are TRBV5-1 and TRBJ1-1; 7 nucleotides match TRBD1. This sequence originates from a boy aged 2 to 10 in good health and CMV-seronegative. The CDR3 protein is CASSSGQDFTEAFF. The CDR3 coding sequence is TGCGCCAGCAGCTCAGGACAGGATTTCACTGAAGCTTTCTTT.